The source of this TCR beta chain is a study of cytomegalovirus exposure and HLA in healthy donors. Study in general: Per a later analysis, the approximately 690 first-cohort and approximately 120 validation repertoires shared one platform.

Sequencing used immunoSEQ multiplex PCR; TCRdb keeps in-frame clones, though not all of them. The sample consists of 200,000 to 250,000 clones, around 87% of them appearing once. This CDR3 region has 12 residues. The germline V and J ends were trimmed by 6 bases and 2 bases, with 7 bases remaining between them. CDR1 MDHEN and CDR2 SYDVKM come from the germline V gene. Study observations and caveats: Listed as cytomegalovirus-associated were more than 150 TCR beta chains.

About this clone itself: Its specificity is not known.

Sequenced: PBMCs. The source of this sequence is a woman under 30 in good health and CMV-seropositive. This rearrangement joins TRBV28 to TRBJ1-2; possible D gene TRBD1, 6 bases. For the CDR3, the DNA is TGTGCCAGCAGCCAGGGGAACTATGGCTACACCTTC. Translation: CASSQGNYGYTF.